This T cell receptor beta chain was identified in a study of blood T cell repertoires in COVID-19. For the study at large: The United States, Italy and Spain provided the acute and convalescent COVID-19 samples. Nucleic acid was either cDNA or gDNA, and it came from T cells, B-cell-depleted T cells, or PBMCs.

The germline gives CDR1 SGHRS, CDR2 YFSETQ. The CDR3 loop spans 16 amino acids. V shed 4 bases and J shed 0 bases, with 14 bases lying between them. Produced via immunoSEQ multiplex PCR; TCRdb's table is partial and in-frame only. The table lists 130,000 to 150,000 clones, roughly 84% of them singletons. The chain employs TRBV5-1 and TRBJ1-5; D is unresolved. The sample consisted of PBMCs or T cells enriched from blood (not recorded which). The sequence was collected from a woman aged 50 to 60 who had been exposed to COVID-19. This CDR3 is CASSPYGGYSNQPQHF. CDR3 nucleotide sequence: TGCGCCAGCAGCCCCTACGGAGGGTATAGCAATCAGCCCCAGCATTTT. Filled out from reference TRBV5-1 and TRBJ1-5, the complete variable domain reads KAGVTQTPRYLIKTRGQQVTLSCSPISGHRSVSWYQQTPGQGLQFLFEYFSETQRNKGNFPGRFSGRQFSNSRSEMNVSTLELGDSALYLCASSPYGGYSNQPQHFGDGTRLSIL.